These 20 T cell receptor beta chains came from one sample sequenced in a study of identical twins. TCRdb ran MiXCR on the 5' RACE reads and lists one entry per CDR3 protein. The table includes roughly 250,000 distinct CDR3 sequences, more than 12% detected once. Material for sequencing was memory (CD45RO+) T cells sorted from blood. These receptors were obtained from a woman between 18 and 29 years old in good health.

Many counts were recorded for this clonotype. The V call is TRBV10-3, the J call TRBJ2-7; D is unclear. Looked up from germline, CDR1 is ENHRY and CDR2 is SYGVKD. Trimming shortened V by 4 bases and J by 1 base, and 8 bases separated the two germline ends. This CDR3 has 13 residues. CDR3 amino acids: CAISGSQSYEQYF. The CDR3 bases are TGTGCCATCAGTGGGTCCCAGTCCTACGAGCAGTACTTC.

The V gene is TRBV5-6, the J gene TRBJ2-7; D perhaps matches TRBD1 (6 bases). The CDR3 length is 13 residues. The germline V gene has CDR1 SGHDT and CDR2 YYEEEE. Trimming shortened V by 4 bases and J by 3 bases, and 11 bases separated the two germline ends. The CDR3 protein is CASSPGDLYEQYF. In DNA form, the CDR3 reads TGTGCCAGCAGCCCAGGGGATCTCTACGAGCAGTACTTC.

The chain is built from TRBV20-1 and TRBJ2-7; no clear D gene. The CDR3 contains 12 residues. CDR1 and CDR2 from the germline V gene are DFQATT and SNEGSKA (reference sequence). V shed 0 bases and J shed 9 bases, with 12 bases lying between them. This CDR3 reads CSARDHSVGQYF. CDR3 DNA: TGCAGTGCTAGAGATCACTCCGTAGGGCAGTACTTC.

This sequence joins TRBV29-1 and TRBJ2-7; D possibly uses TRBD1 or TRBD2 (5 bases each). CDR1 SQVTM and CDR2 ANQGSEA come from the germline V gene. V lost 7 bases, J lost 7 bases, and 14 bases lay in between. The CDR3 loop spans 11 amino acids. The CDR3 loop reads CSAGTLQEQYF. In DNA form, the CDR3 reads TGCAGCGCCGGGACCCTTCAGGAGCAGTACTTC.

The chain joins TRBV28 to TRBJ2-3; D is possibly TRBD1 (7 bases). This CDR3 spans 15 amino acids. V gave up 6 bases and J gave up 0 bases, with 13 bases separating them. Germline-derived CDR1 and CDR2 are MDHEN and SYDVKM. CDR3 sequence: CASSPAGGSTDTQYF. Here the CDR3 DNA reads TGTGCCAGCAGCCCAGCAGGGGGGAGCACAGATACGCAGTATTTT.

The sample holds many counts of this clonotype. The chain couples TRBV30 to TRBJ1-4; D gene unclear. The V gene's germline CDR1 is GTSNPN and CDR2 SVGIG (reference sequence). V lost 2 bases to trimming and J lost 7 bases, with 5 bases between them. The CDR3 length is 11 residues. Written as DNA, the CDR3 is TGTGCCTGGAGTATTCGTGAAAAACTGTTTTTT. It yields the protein CAWSIREKLFF.

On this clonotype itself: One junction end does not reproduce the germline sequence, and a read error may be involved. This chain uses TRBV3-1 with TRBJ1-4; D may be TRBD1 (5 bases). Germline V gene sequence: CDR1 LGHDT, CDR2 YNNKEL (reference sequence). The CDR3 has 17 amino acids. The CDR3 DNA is TGTGCCACCAGCCAAGGCACTCCTTCGGGGCACGAGGCTAAACTGTTTTTT. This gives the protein CATSQGTPSGHEAKLFF. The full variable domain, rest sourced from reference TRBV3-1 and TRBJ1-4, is DTAVSQTPKYLVTQMGNDKSIKCEQNLGHDTMYWYKQDSKKFLKIMFSYNNKELIINETVPNRFSPKSPDKAHLNLHINSLELGDSAVYFCATSQGTPSGHEAKLFFGSGTQLSVL.

CDR3 DNA: TGTGCCAGCAGTGTTCGCACGGGGTCTGGAAACACCATATATTTT. It codes for CASSVRTGSGNTIYF. V usage is TRBV6-4 and J usage is TRBJ1-3, with D hard to call. Trimming removed 4 bases at V and 1 base at J, with 11 bases between. This CDR3 region has 15 residues. Germline values: CDR1 MRHNA, CDR2 SNTAGT.

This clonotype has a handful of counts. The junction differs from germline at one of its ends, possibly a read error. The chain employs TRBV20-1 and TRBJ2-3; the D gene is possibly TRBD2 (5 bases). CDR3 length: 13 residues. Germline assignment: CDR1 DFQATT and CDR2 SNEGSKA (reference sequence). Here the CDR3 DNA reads TGCAGTGCCAGAGCGGTTCCTCAAGATACGCAGTATTTT. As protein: CSARAVPQDTQYF.

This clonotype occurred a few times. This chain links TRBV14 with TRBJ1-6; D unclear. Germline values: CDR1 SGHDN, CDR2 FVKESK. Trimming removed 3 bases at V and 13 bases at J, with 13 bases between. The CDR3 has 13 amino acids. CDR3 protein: CASSHTRFAPLHF. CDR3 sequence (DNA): TGTGCCAGCAGCCACACGCGCTTCGCTCCCCTCCACTTT. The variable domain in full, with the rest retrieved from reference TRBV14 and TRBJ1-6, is EAGVTQFPSHSVIEKGQTVTLRCDPISGHDNLYWYRRVMGKEIKFLLHFVKESKQDESGMPNNRFLAERTGGTYSTLKVQPAELEDSGVYFCASSHTRFAPLHFGNGTRLTVT.

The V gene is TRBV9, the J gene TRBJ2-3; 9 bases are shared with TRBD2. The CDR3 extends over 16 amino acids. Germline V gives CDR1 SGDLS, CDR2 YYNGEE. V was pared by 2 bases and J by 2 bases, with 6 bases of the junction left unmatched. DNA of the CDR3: TGTGCCAGCAGCGTTGGGGCTAGCGGGGCCACAGATACGCAGTATTTT. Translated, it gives CASSVGASGATDTQYF.

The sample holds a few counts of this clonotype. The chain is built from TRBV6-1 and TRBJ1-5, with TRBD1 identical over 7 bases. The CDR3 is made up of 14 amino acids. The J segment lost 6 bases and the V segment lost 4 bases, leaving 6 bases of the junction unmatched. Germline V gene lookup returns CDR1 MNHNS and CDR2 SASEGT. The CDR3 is CASSVPGGSQPQHF. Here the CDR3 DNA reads TGTGCCAGCAGTGTTCCAGGGGGGAGTCAGCCCCAGCATTTT.

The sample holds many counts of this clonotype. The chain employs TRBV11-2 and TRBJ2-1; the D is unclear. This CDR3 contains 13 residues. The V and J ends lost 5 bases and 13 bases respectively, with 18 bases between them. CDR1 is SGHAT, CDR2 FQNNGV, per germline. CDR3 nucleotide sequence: TGTGCCAGCAGCGCCACCCAGGCCCAGGACCAGTTCTTC. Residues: CASSATQAQDQFF.

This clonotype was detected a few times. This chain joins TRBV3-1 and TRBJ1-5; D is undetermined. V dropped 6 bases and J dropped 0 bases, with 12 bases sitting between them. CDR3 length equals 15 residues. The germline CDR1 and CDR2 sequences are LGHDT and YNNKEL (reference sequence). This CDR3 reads CASRAGVNSNQPQHF. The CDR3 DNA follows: TGTGCCAGCAGGGCAGGAGTAAATAGCAATCAGCCCCAGCATTTT.

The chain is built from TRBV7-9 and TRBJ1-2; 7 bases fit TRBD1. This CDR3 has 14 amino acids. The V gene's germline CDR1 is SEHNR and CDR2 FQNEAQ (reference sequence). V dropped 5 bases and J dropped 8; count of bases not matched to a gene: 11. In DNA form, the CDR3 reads TGTGCCAGCAGCCTGGCAACAGGGGTAGAGGGCTACACCTTC. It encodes CASSLATGVEGYTF.

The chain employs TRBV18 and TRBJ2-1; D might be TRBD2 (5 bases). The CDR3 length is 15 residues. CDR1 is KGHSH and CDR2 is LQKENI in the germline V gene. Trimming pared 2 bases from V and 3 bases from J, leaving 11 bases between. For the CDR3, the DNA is TGTGCCAGCTCACCAATGACCGGGAACTACAATGAGCAGTTCTTC. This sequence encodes CASSPMTGNYNEQFF.

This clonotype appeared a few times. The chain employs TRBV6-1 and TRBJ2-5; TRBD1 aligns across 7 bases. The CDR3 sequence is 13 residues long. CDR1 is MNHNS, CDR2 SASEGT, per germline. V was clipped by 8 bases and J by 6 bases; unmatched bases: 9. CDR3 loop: CASRPTGIKTQYF. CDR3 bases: TGTGCCAGCCGACCGACAGGGATTAAGACCCAGTACTTC.

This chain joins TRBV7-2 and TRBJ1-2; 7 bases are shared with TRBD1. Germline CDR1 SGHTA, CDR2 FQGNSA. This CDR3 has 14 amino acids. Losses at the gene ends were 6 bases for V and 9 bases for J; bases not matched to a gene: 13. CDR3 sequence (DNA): TGTGCCAGCAGACGGACAGGCCCCCTCGGGAGCTACACCTTC. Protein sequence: CASRRTGPLGSYTF.

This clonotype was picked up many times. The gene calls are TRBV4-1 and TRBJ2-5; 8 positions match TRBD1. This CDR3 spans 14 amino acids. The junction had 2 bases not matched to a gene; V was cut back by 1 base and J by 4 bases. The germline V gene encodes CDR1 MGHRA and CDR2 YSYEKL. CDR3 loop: CASSQGQGRETQYF. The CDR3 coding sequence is TGCGCCAGCAGCCAAGGACAGGGGAGAGAGACCCAGTACTTC.

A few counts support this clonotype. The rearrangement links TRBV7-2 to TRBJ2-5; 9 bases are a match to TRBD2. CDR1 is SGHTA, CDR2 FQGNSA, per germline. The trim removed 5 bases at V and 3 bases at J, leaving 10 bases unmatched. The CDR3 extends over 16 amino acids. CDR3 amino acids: CASSPNSGSGEETQYF. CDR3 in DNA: TGTGCCAGCAGCCCCAATAGCGGGAGCGGGGAAGAGACCCAGTACTTC. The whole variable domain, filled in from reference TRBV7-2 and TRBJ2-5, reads GAGVSQSPSNKVTEKGKDVELRCDPISGHTALYWYRQSLGQGLEFLIYFQGNSAPDKSGLPSDRFSAERTGGSVSTLTIQRTQQEDSAVYLCASSPNSGSGEETQYFGPGTRLLVL.